A selection of T cell receptor beta chains follows, all from one sample in a study of breast tumors, draining lymph nodes, adjacent tissues. Each CDR3 protein is one row after TCRdb ran MiXCR on the multiplex PCR reads. The top ten clones hold around 5.9% of a sample with nearly 110,000 distinct CDR3 sequences, about 30% of them seen once. Sequencing input: axillary lymph node tissue. The origin of the receptors is a female donor with breast cancer. Some clones in this sample may be carry-over from other donors' samples. Each CDR3 is given with its conserved first and last residue. Each record gives: J gene, V gene, clone size, CDR3 protein. Size tells how often a clone was seen (once, few, many) or the class of an expanded clone, and some rows leave it out.

>TRBJ1-1|TRBV28|few
CASSPQPGTEAFF
>TRBJ1-4|TRBV6-6|many
CAGSYWETDEKLFF
>TRBJ2-6|TRBV7-2|many
CASSLPRDRGTSGFSGANVLTF
>TRBJ1-6|TRBV6-1|NA
CASSESGGQNSPLDF
>TRBJ2-3|TRBV27|many
CASSKRDFTDTQYF
>TRBJ2-2|TRBV4-3|NA
CASSVDRGLGGELFF
>TRBJ2-7|TRBV3-1|few
CASSQGHPGQGTYEQYF
>TRBJ1-2|TRBV20-1|many
CSAGTENYGSTF
>TRBJ1-5|TRBV5-5|many
CASSIGTVSNQPQHF
>TRBJ2-7|TRBV6-1|many
CASFGTYTWSSYEQYF
>TRBJ1-5|TRBV6-1|many
CASKEQGEQPQHF
>TRBJ2-7|TRBV20-1|NA
CSAMYRESAYEQYF
>TRBJ2-1|TRBV5-6|many
CASSSTLFSYHEQFF
>TRBJ2-1|TRBV4-3|many
CASSQEERGGYNEQFF
>TRBJ2-5|TRBV13|many
CASSSLTSGRAQETQYF
>TRBJ2-6|TRBV27|few
CASSLGVPNSGANVLTF
>TRBJ2-3|TRBV7-9|NA
CASSTPTGGHTDTQYF
>TRBJ2-3|TRBV6-5|many
CASSYDLQGADTQYF
>TRBJ2-7|TRBV5-1|NA
CASSAIQGALGSYEQYF
>TRBJ1-2|TRBV20-1|many
CSARGVGLGAAGGYTF
>TRBJ2-4|TRBV4-2|NA
CASSLDRVSKNIQYF
>TRBJ2-5|TRBV3-1|many
CASSQDRKTQYF
>TRBJ2-7|TRBV5-5|many
CASSLPYYEQYF
>TRBJ2-7|TRBV29-1|many
CSVGLGTGAYEQYF
>TRBJ2-3|TRBV2|many
CASSNPSTSGGKKRDTQYF